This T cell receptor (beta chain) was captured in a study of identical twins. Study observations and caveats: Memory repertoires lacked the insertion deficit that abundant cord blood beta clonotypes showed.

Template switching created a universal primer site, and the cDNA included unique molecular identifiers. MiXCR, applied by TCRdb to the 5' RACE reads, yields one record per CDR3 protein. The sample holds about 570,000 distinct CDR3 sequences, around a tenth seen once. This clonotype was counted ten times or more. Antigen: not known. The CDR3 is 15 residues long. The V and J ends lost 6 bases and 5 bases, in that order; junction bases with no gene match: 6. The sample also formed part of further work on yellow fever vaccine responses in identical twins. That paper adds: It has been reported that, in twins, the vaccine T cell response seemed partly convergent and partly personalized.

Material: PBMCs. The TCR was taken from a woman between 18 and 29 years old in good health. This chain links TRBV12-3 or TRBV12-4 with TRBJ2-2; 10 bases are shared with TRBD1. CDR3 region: CASSGGQGITGELFF. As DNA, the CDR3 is TGTGCCAGCAGCGGGGGACAGGGGATTACCGGGGAGCTGTTTTTT.